This T cell receptor (beta chain) was captured by sequencing in a study of T cells in tumors and immune-related adverse events. This clone came up once. The V and J ends lost 0 bases and 4 bases, in that order; junction bases with no gene match: 6. This CDR3 comprises 15 residues. The germline V gene encodes CDR1 SGHVS and CDR2 FNYEAQ. The method was immunoSEQ multiplex PCR; TCRdb's version includes in-frame clones alone and lacks a portion of them. The sample records about 24,000 clones, just over 90% being singletons. The TCR was taken from a female donor with metastatic renal cell carcinoma. The chain employs TRBV7-6 and TRBJ2-7, with 7 bases matching TRBD2. Sample: lymph node tissue, taken from a patient treated with anti-PD-1 therapy. CDR3 region: CASSLAGGRDYEQYF. The CDR3 region has the DNA TGTGCCAGCAGCTTAGCGGGAGGGCGAGATTACGAGCAGTACTTC.